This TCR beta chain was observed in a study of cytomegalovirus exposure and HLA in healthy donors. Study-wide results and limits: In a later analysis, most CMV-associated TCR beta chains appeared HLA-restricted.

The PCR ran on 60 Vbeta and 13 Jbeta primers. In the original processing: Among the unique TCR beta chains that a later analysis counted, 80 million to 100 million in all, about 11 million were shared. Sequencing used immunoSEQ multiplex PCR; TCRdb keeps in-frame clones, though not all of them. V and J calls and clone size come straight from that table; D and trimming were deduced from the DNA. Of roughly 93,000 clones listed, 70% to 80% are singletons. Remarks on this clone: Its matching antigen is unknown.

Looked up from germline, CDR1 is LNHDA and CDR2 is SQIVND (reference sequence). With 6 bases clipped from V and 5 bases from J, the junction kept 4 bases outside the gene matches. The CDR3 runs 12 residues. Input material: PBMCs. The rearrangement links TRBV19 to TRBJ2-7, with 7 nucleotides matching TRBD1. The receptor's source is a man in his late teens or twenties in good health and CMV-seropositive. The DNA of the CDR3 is TGTGCCAGTAGAGGACAGGTAGACGAGCAGTACTTC. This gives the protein CASRGQVDEQYF.